This T cell receptor (beta chain) was retrieved from a study of type 1 and type 2 diabetes patients listed by TCRdb under 2016. General notes on the study: Ten or so type 1 diabetes patients, a few type 2 diabetes patients and six or seven nondiabetic controls were recruited in China to form the cohort. Throughout the study, CD4 or CD8 MicroBeads on MACS columns were used to positively select CD4+ and CD8+ T cells from PBMCs. The TCRbeta libraries underwent paired-end sequencing on Illumina HiSeq 2000 or MiSeq instruments. A total of about 19 million paired-end reads was generated across the whole study. Type 2 diabetes patients were included as a disease comparison group for the type 1 diabetes patients. When roughly 20-cycle amplification was compared with approximately 27-cycle amplification, V gene usage looked similar, suggesting that primer efficiencies were similar and PCR bias was random. The study used high-throughput sequencing to profile TCRbeta repertoires and compare individuals with type 1 diabetes, type 2 diabetes and no diabetes.

Results the study describes overall, beyond this receptor: Few highly-expanded CD4+ clones, median one, were found in type 2 diabetes patients, accounting for a median approximately 4% of reads. Because only a limited number of T2D and control samples were sequenced, some T1D-only HECs might also appear in more T2D or control samples. Type 2 diabetes and control samples had highly correlated V and J gene usage patterns, with the correlation between samples averaging around 0.97. The study groups were not matched for age and gender, which could bias interpretation. High diversity was shown by type 2 diabetes repertoires, and the diversity was significantly greater than that of type 1 diabetes repertoires in both CD4+ and CD8+ T cells.

TCRdb records Illumina MiSeq as the sequencer. For TCRbeta CDR3 amplification, the template was genomic DNA taken from the sorted T cell subsets. The TCRbeta CDR3 region was amplified by multiplex PCR using 30 forward and 13 reverse primers. PCR products were purified with AMPure XP beads, then indices and adaptors were added in a second roughly 23-cycle PCR. Libraries were gel-purified using the QIAquick Gel Extraction Kit before sequencing. The paper's data handling went like this. FLASH was used to merge paired-end reads, and IgBLAST was used to align the merged reads to IMGT V, D and J germline references. After reads whose alignment identity to germline references fell below 70% were discarded, about 12 million reads remained study-wide. Following IMGT definitions, CDR3 boundaries, reading frame and productivity were assigned. A highly-expanded clone was defined as any clone making up 1% or more of reads, and normalized Shannon entropy served as the measure of diversity. Unpaired two-tailed t-tests were used to test for differences in Shannon entropy between groups. In-frame beta chains were kept once TCRdb had trimmed the public reads at Q25 with fastp and called clones with MiXCR. Rows with one shared CDR3 protein collapse into an entry with the most common genes and DNA. TCRdb assigned the V and J calls; the authors' analysis was not used. This sample has around 300,000 distinct CDR3 sequences in its table, and over 45% of those were observed once. The ten largest clones capture approximately 14% of the sample.

The CDR3 has 18 amino acids, counting the end cysteine and phenylalanine. Only the CDR3 region is kept as DNA, spanning 54 bases read in frame from base 1. The V end gives up 1 base and the J end 0 bases, leaving 3 bases in the junction not matched to a gene. The CDR1 and CDR2 encoded by the germline V gene (reference sequence) are LNHNV and YYDKDF. This clonotype was detected a few times. Its cognate antigen has yet to be identified. The sample holds no much larger clone one base away, and base qualities are not on file. All diabetic patients met standard classification criteria for type 1 or type 2 diabetes, with glucose and C-peptide assessed by WHO-recommended methods. Donors with other autoimmune diseases or infections within the previous four weeks were excluded. From each participant, around 10 milliliters of peripheral blood were collected. LymphoPrep density separation was used to isolate PBMCs.

The sequence was obtained from a man younger than 30 with type 2 diabetes. The sequencing sample was made of peripheral blood mononuclear cells (PBMCs). Recombination connected TRBV15 to TRBJ2-2, with TRBD2 matching 12 junction bases. The CDR3 corresponds to CATSRGLAGASNTGELFF. Here is the DNA: TGTGCCACCAGCAGAGGACTAGCGGGGGCCTCGAACACCGGGGAGCTGTTTTTT.